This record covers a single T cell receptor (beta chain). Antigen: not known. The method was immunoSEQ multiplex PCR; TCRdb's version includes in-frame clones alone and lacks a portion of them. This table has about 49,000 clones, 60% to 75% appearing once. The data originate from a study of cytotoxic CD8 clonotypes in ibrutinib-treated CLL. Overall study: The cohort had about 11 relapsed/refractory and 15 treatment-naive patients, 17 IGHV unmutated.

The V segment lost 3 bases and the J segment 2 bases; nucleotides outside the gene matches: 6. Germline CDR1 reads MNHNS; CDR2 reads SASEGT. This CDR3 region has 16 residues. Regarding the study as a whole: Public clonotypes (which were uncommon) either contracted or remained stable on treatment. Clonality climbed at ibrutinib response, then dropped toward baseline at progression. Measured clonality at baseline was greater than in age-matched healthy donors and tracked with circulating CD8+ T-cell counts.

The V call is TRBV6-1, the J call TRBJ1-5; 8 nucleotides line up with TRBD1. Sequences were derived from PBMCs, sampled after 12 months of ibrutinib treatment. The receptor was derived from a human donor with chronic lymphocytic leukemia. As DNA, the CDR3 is TGTGCCAGCAGTGACAGGGGGCGCGGGGGCAATCAGCCCCAGCATTTT. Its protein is CASSDRGRGGNQPQHF.